Listed here are 29 T cell receptor beta chains from one sample, sequenced in a study of T cells in Graves' hyperthyroidism and ophthalmopathy. The investigators amplified TCR beta CDR3 regions from RNA transcripts. HTBI primers were used for first-round RT-PCR of the TCR CDR3. TCRdb recomputed calls from the multiplex PCR reads with MiXCR, one row per CDR3 protein. The sample has 750,000 to 900,000 distinct CDR3 sequences, 38% seen once; the top ten hold 8% to 9%. Sequencing was carried out using blood. Every receptor here comes from a young man with Graves' hyperthyroidism.

In regard to this clonotype: A much larger clone differs from this one at a single base, so this may be a read error. The rearrangement joins TRBV19 to TRBJ1-6, with D uncertain. Germline V gives CDR1 LNHDA, CDR2 SQIVND (reference sequence). CDR3 size: 15 residues. The DNA of the CDR3 is TGTGCCAGTAGTATTACGGCCACCAATAATCCACCCCTCCACTTT. Protein product: CASSITATNNPPLHF.

This clonotype came up a few times. The chain joins TRBV7-9 to TRBJ2-7; D is undetermined. Trimming left V 5 bases short and J 0 bases short, with 11 bases between. The V gene's germline CDR1 is SEHNR and CDR2 FQNEAQ (reference sequence). There are 14 residues in the CDR3. The CDR3 here is CASSQELPSYEQYF. CDR3 sequence (DNA): TGTGCCAGCAGCCAGGAACTCCCCTCCTACGAGCAGTACTTC.

There are a few counts of this clonotype. The V call is TRBV10-3, the J call TRBJ2-7; D remains unclear. Germline assignment: CDR1 ENHRY and CDR2 SYGVKD. The length of the CDR3 is 10 residues. Trimming left V 10 bases short and J 2 bases short, with 6 bases between. The CDR3 region has the DNA TGTGCCAACCCCCCCTACGAGCAGTACTTC. The encoded protein is CANPPYEQYF.

This clonotype was seen more than once but under ten times. V usage is TRBV5-6 and J usage is TRBJ1-2, with 8 bases aligning to TRBD1. With V trimmed by 3 bases and J by 2 bases, 6 bases remained unmatched. There are 15 residues in the CDR3. The germline CDR1 and CDR2 sequences are SGHDT and YYEEEE. The CDR3 nucleotides are TGTGCCAGCAGCTATGGGGACAGGTTCAACTATGGCTACACCTTC. This codes for CASSYGDRFNYGYTF.

The V and J genes are TRBV11-2 and TRBJ2-2, with D maybe TRBD1 (5 bases). There are 16 residues in the CDR3. Germline assignment: CDR1 SGHAT and CDR2 FQNNGV. Trimming cost V 4 bases and J 3 bases, with 15 bases left between them. The CDR3 DNA reads TGTGCCAGCAGCTCGGAATTTTCAGGGTACACCGGGGAGCTGTTTTTT. As protein: CASSSEFSGYTGELFF.

The rearrangement uses TRBV2 and TRBJ1-5; maybe TRBD1 (6 bases). This CDR3 has 15 amino acids. Germline V CDR1 and CDR2: SNHLY, FYNNEI. V lost 6 bases and J lost 11, with 23 bases in between. Written as DNA, the CDR3 is TGTGCCAGCAGGATGGGCATTGGGGCGGAGGGGGCCCAGCATTTT. Its protein product is CASRMGIGAEGAQHF.

Only a few counts were recorded for this clonotype. The chain carries TRBV9 and TRBJ2-2; D may be TRBD1 (7 bases). V was cut by 6 bases and J by 4 bases, with 13 bases left in between. This CDR3 contains 14 residues. Germline-derived CDR1 and CDR2 are SGDLS and YYNGEE. DNA for the CDR3: TGTGCCAGCACCCAGGGGGGCTCCACCGGGGAGCTGTTTTTT. It is translated as CASTQGGSTGELFF.

This clonotype came up many times. The CDR3 region is CASSPSTGGAREQYF. CDR3 bases: TGTGCCAGCAGCCCCTCGACAGGGGGTGCAAGAGAGCAGTACTTC. The chain is built from TRBV9 and TRBJ2-7; 9 nucleotides agree with TRBD1. V lost 4 bases to trimming and J lost 7 bases; unmatched junction nucleotides: 12. Germline V gene sequence: CDR1 SGDLS, CDR2 YYNGEE. The CDR3 is 15 residues long.

This chain connects TRBV9 to TRBJ1-2; 8 bases map to TRBD1. CDR3 size: 16 residues. Germline CDR1 and CDR2: SGDLS and YYNGEE. J lost 3 bases, V lost 4 bases, and 11 bases had no gene match. The CDR3 here is CASSTGGGQGDYGYTF. CDR3 coding DNA: TGTGCCAGCAGCACTGGGGGTGGACAGGGAGACTATGGCTACACCTTC.

This clonotype was observed a single time. The V call is TRBV19, the J call TRBJ1-2; D is ambiguous. The germline V and J ends were trimmed by 3 bases and 5 bases, with 7 bases remaining between them. The CDR3 is 12 amino acids. In germline, CDR1 is LNHDA, CDR2 SQIVND (reference sequence). CDR3 nucleotides: TGTGCCAGTAGTATCCTCGGTTATGGCTACACCTTC. Translation: CASSILGYGYTF.

In its sample, this clonotype was seen once. The chain employs TRBV6-5 and TRBJ1-1; TRBD1 matches at 9 bases. CDR3 length: 13 residues. V shed 10 bases and J 11 bases; nucleotides not matched to a gene: 14. The germline V gene encodes CDR1 MNHEY and CDR2 SVGAGI. The CDR3 DNA is TGTGCCATCAGCGGGACAGGGACTGGGTTGGCTTTCTTT. This translates into CAISGTGTGLAFF.

The chain combines TRBV6-6 with TRBJ1-1; D is unresolved. This CDR3 contains 14 residues. V shed 4 bases and J shed 3 bases, with 12 bases lying between them. Germline V gives CDR1 MNHNY, CDR2 SVGAGI (reference sequence). Here the CDR3 reads CASSWEGLDTEAFF. The DNA for the CDR3 is TGTGCCAGCAGTTGGGAGGGTCTCGACACTGAAGCTTTCTTT.

This rearrangement joins TRBV12-5 to TRBJ1-6; D gene uncertain. Germline CDR1 is LGHNT and CDR2 is FRNRAP. CDR3 length: 14 residues. V was clipped by 6 bases and J by 0 bases, with 6 bases between them. The CDR3 region is CASGGSSYNSPLHF. The CDR3 nucleotides are TGTGCTAGTGGGGGCAGCTCCTATAATTCACCCCTCCACTTT.

About this clonotype: The junction does not match germline at one end; this may be a read error. The chain combines TRBV19 with TRBJ2-2, with D possibly matching TRBD2 (5 bases). The CDR3 runs 13 residues. Germline V gene data show CDR1 as LNHDA and CDR2 as SQIVND (reference sequence). The CDR3 here is CASSFVRTGELLF. DNA for the CDR3: TGTGCCAGTAGTTTTGTGAGAACCGGGGAGCTGCTTTTT.

The V gene is TRBV7-3, the J gene TRBJ2-7; tentative D call: TRBD1 (6 bases). V was clipped by 5 bases and J by 5 bases, with 13 bases between them. The germline V gene has CDR1 SGHTA and CDR2 FQGTGA. This CDR3 is built from 13 residues. The CDR3 protein is CASSQTGLNEQYF. CDR3 nucleotides: TGTGCCAGCAGCCAGACAGGCTTGAACGAGCAGTACTTC.

The V call is TRBV2, the J call TRBJ1-2; 7 nucleotides line up with TRBD1. With V trimmed by 2 bases and J by 4 bases, 4 bases remained unmatched. The germline V gene encodes CDR1 SNHLY and CDR2 FYNNEI. This CDR3 has 14 residues. CDR3 sequence reads: CASSETGESYGYTF. The CDR3 DNA reads TGTGCCAGCAGTGAAACAGGGGAAAGCTATGGCTACACCTTC. The variable domain in full, with the rest retrieved from reference TRBV2 and TRBJ1-2, is EPEVTQTPSHQVTQMGQEVILRCVPISNHLYFYWYRQILGQKVEFLVSFYNNEISEKSEIFDDQFSVERPDGSNFTLKIRSTKLEDSAMYFCASSETGESYGYTFGSGTRLTVV.

V gene TRBV6-5 combines with J gene TRBJ1-1; no clear D gene. Trimming left V 5 bases short and J 3 bases short, with 10 bases between. Germline-derived CDR1 and CDR2 are MNHEY and SVGAGI. This CDR3 contains 13 residues. The DNA for the CDR3 is TGTGCCAGCAGTGGTGAGCCCGACACTGAAGCTTTCTTT. The encoded protein is CASSGEPDTEAFF.

Remarks on this clonotype: A read error is possible here, since a much larger clone lies one base away. The final CDR3 position lacks the conserved phenylalanine or tryptophan, pointing to a likely read error. The chain is built from TRBV20-1 and TRBJ1-6, with TRBD1 matching over 12 bases. The CDR3 contains 15 residues. The ends lost 6 bases at V and 8 bases at J; junction bases unmatched: 8. Germline CDR1 DFQATT, CDR2 SNEGSKA (reference sequence). CDR3 amino acids: CSAPAGQGAYSPLHY. For the CDR3, the DNA is TGCAGTGCGCCCGCGGGACAGGGGGCGTATTCACCCCTCCACTAT.

As DNA, the CDR3 is TGTGCCAGCAGCTTGGGGACGGGAGCAGGGGAAGAGACCCAGCATTTT. Its protein product is CASSLGTGAGEETQHF. V is TRBV7-9 and J is TRBJ1-5; tentatively, D is TRBD1 (6 bases). Germline V CDR1 and CDR2: SEHNR, FQNEAQ (reference sequence). The CDR3 sequence is 16 residues long. Between the trimmed V and J ends, which lost 3 bases and 11 bases, there was a span of 23 bases. The variable domain in full, completed from reference TRBV7-9 and TRBJ1-5, reads DTGVSQNPRHKITKRGQNVTFRCDPISEHNRLYWYRQTLGQGPEFLTYFQNEAQLEKSRLLSDRFSAERPKGSFSTLEIQRTEQGDSAMYLCASSLGTGAGEETQHFGDGTRLSIL.

The sample holds many counts of this clonotype. The chain combines TRBV29-1 with TRBJ2-5, with TRBD1 matching 7 bases. Trimming took 4 bases from V and 2 from J; bases not matched to a gene: 13. The CDR3 is 16 residues long. The V gene's germline CDR1 is SQVTM and CDR2 ANQGSEA. CDR3 loop: CSVGLGRDSEQETQYF. The CDR3 nucleotides are TGCAGCGTTGGCCTTGGCCGGGACAGTGAACAAGAGACCCAGTACTTC.

This clonotype appeared once. The CDR3 DNA follows: TGTGCTAGCCTACAGGGGATCGGAGAGACCCAGTACTTC. Protein: CASLQGIGETQYF. The chain combines TRBV10-3 with TRBJ2-5; 7 nucleotides line up with TRBD1. Germline V gene lookup returns CDR1 ENHRY and CDR2 SYGVKD. CDR3 length: 13 amino acids.

As for this clonotype: No conserved phenylalanine or tryptophan ends this CDR3, so it is likely a read error. V usage is TRBV5-6 and J usage is TRBJ1-1; D gene uncertain. Germline V gene lookup returns CDR1 SGHDT and CDR2 YYEEEE. Trimming removed 0 bases from V and 2 bases from J, with 8 bases in between. The CDR3 is 14 residues long. The CDR3 DNA is TGTGCCAGCAGCTTGGTAGGCGGTAACACTGAAGCTTTCCTT. Protein sequence: CASSLVGGNTEAFL.

This chain uses TRBV6-1 with TRBJ2-2; 9 nucleotides line up with TRBD2. The junction had 4 bases not matched to a gene; V was cut back by 4 bases and J by 7 bases. CDR1 MNHNS and CDR2 SASEGT come from the germline V gene. The CDR3 contains 14 residues. The CDR3 here is CASSVSGGNGELFF. In DNA form, the CDR3 reads TGTGCCAGCAGTGTTAGCGGGGGAAACGGGGAGCTGTTTTTT.

A note on this clonotype: This may be a read error, as it is one base from a much larger clone. The rearrangement links TRBV6-2 or TRBV6-3 to TRBJ1-2; maybe TRBD1 (5 bases). In germline, CDR1 is MNHEY, CDR2 SVGEGT. The CDR3 spans 12 residues. V dropped 6 bases and J dropped 4 bases, with 9 bases sitting between them. This CDR3 is CASRTAGYGYTF. The CDR3 coding sequence is TGTGCCAGCAGGACAGCGGGCTATGGCTACACCTTC.

In its sample, this clonotype was seen many times. The rearrangement links TRBV5-8 to TRBJ1-4; 8 bases line up with TRBD1. This CDR3 region has 14 residues. V was pared by 0 bases and J by 11 bases, with 6 bases of the junction left unmatched. Germline V gives CDR1 SGHTS, CDR2 YDEGEE. Written as DNA, the CDR3 is TGTGCCAGCAGCTTGGGGACAGGGAAGGAGAAACTGTTTTTT. Protein product: CASSLGTGKEKLFF.

This clonotype occurred once. The genes are TRBV29-1 and TRBJ2-5, with TRBD1 matching over 10 bases. The tail of the sequence fits TRBJ2-7 better, so the J call may be wrong. The CDR3 is 12 residues long. Germline-derived CDR1 and CDR2 are SQVTM and ANQGSEA. As DNA, the CDR3 is TGCAGCGTGGCGGGACAGGGGCGCGAGCAGTACTTC. It yields the protein CSVAGQGREQYF.

CDR3 residues: CASSVDLGQGHETQYF. DNA for the CDR3: TGTGCCAGCAGCGTAGACTTAGGACAGGGACACGAGACCCAGTACTTC. The chain carries TRBV9 and TRBJ2-5; 8 bases fit TRBD1. V lost 0 bases, J lost 5 bases, and 9 bases stayed unmatched. CDR1 and CDR2 from the germline V gene are SGDLS and YYNGEE. This CDR3 has 16 residues.

As regards this clonotype: A much larger clone lies one base from this, so it may be a read error. The chain employs TRBV7-3 and TRBJ1-1, with unresolved D. CDR3 length: 14 amino acids. Germline-derived CDR1 and CDR2 are SGHTA and FQGTGA. Trimming pared 2 bases from V and 3 bases from J, leaving 10 bases between. CDR3 in amino acids: CASSLFPGDTEAFF. In DNA, the CDR3 is TGTGCCAGCAGCTTATTCCCTGGTGACACTGAAGCTTTCTTT.

The gene calls are TRBV7-9 and TRBJ1-2, with D possibly TRBD1 on 6 matching bases. CDR1 and CDR2 from the germline V gene are SEHNR and FQNEAQ (reference sequence). Trimming removed 3 bases at V and 8 bases at J, with 16 bases between. There are 14 residues in the CDR3. This chain's CDR3 is CASSFWGDKYGYTF. The CDR3 DNA reads as TGTGCCAGCAGCTTTTGGGGGGACAAATACGGCTACACCTTC.